Below, 10 T cell receptor beta chains from the same sample are listed, as sequenced in a study of cytomegalovirus exposure and HLA in healthy donors. Primers: 60 Vbeta forward and 13 Jbeta reverse. The table came from immunoSEQ multiplex PCR; TCRdb's copy has only in-frame clones and leaves some out. The sample has more than 80,000 clones, approximately 72% seen once; the top ten hold approximately 3.2%. The specimen was PBMCs. All receptors derive from a female donor in good health and CMV-seropositive.

This clone was seen a handful of times. This chain uses TRBV6-5 with TRBJ2-3; D is possibly TRBD2 (6 bases). V lost 2 bases to trimming and J lost 3 bases, with 9 bases between them. Per germline, CDR1 MNHEY and CDR2 SVGAGI. CDR3 size: 14 residues. This chain's CDR3 is CASSYGRRTDTQYF. For the CDR3, the DNA is TGTGCCAGCAGTTACGGGAGGAGGACAGATACGCAGTATTTT.

The J gene is TRBJ1-5, the V gene TRBV21-1; TRBD1 reflects the table's D call only, with no check against the DNA. TRBV21-1 is a listed pseudogene. The CDR3 extends over 14 amino acids. CDR3 sequence reads: CASSIRQVVQPQHF. The DNA of the CDR3 is TGTGCCAGCAGCATCAGACAGGTCGTACAGCCCCAGCATTTT.

This chain joins TRBV19 and TRBJ1-6, with D hard to call. Trimming pared 3 bases from V and 0 bases from J, leaving 6 bases between. The CDR3 totals 15 residues. Germline V gives CDR1 LNHDA, CDR2 SQIVND (reference sequence). The CDR3 is CASSMYNSYNSPLHF. In nucleotides, the CDR3 is TGTGCCAGTAGTATGTACAACTCCTATAATTCACCCCTCCACTTT.

The chain recombines TRBV20-1 with TRBJ1-1, with 7 nucleotides matching TRBD1. This CDR3 is 11 amino acids long. Per germline, CDR1 DFQATT and CDR2 SNEGSKA (reference sequence). Trimming removed 3 bases from V and 7 bases from J; junction bases left unmatched: 2. The CDR3: CSARGTVEAFF. The DNA for the CDR3 is TGCAGTGCTAGGGGGACAGTTGAAGCTTTCTTT.

This clone was observed many times. The V call is TRBV6-5, the J call TRBJ1-5; 10 nucleotides align to TRBD1. Germline V CDR1 and CDR2: MNHEY, SVGAGI. CDR3 length equals 15 residues. The ends lost 5 bases at V and 5 bases at J; junction bases unmatched: 6. The CDR3 reads CASSTWTGGHQPQHF. Written as DNA, the CDR3 is TGTGCCAGCAGTACCTGGACAGGGGGACATCAGCCCCAGCATTTT.

This chain joins TRBV7-2 and TRBJ2-5; 7 bases agree with TRBD1. The V segment lost 5 bases and the J segment 4 bases; nucleotides outside the gene matches: 7. CDR1 and CDR2 (germline): SGHTA, FQGNSA. This CDR3 is 14 amino acids long. CDR3 in DNA: TGTGCCAGCAGCCGGAGACAGGGTTCAGAGACCCAGTACTTC. Translated, it gives CASSRRQGSETQYF.

J is TRBJ2-1 and V is TRBV7-2, with D maybe TRBD2 (6 bases). There are 12 residues in the CDR3. Germline V gene sequence: CDR1 SGHTA, CDR2 FQGNSA. V was trimmed by 2 bases and J by 15 bases, leaving 14 bases between them. This CDR3 is CASSLTVGSLFF. The CDR3 nucleotides read TGTGCCAGCAGCTTAACGGTCGGGAGTTTGTTCTTC.

The V gene is TRBV7-6, the J gene TRBJ1-2; 12 positions agree with TRBD1. V lost 5 bases and J lost 8; bases outside the gene matches: 6. Germline V lookup: CDR1 SGHVS, CDR2 FNYEAQ. The CDR3 runs 14 residues. CDR3 nucleotides: TGTGCCAGCAGCCCGGGACAGGGGGCGGGGGGCTACACCTTC. This codes for CASSPGQGAGGYTF.

J is TRBJ2-7 and V is TRBV6-1; D is undetermined. CDR1 is MNHNS, CDR2 SASEGT, per germline. The CDR3 covers 12 residues. Trimming removed 3 bases from V and 2 bases from J, with 5 bases in between. Here the CDR3 DNA reads TGTGCCAGCAGTGACCGGGCCTACGAGCAGTACTTC. It encodes CASSDRAYEQYF.

Points on this clone: One end of the junction varies from germline; a read error may be responsible. V gene TRBV7-7 combines with J gene TRBJ2-5, with TRBD1 matching 8 bases. Germline lookup yields CDR1 SSHAT and CDR2 FNYEAQ (reference sequence). This CDR3 is 15 amino acids long. The CDR3 sequence: CASSLDPGGFETQYF. CDR3 DNA sequence: TGTGCTAGCAGCTTAGACCCAGGGGGCTTCGAGACCCAGTACTTC.